The 17 T cell receptor beta chains reported below all come from one sample, sequenced in a study of T cells in localized non-small cell lung cancer. Some clones are missing from TCRdb's copy, which holds only in-frame ones; the method was immunoSEQ multiplex PCR. The top ten hold approximately 30% of the sample, which has about 1,300 clones, approximately 24% seen once. The material sequenced was normal lung tissue next to the tumor, taken before any cancer treatment. The receptors come from a male donor at least 60 years old with stage I lung adenocarcinoma.

This clone has only a few counts. The J gene is TRBJ1-1, the V gene TRBV11-3, with 9 bases identical to TRBD1. The V gene end was trimmed by 1 base and the J gene end by 4 bases; junction bases not matched to a gene: 4. The CDR3 runs to 15 residues. Germline-derived CDR1 and CDR2 are SGHNT and YENEEA. The chain's CDR3 is CASSLVRTGATEAFF. CDR3 bases: TGTGCCAGCAGCTTAGTTAGGACAGGGGCCACTGAAGCTTTCTTT.

This clone ranks as hyperexpanded (1% or more). The rearrangement uses TRBV10-2 and TRBJ2-2, with 9 bases matching TRBD1. CDR1 is WSHSY and CDR2 is SAAADI in the germline V gene. After removal of 8 bases from V and 7 bases from J, the junction contained 5 bases not matched to a gene. CDR3 size: 13 residues. The CDR3 DNA reads TGCGCCAGCGGGGACAGGGCTGACGGGGAGCTGTTTTTT. Translated: CASGDRADGELFF.

The genes are TRBV29-1 and TRBJ2-7; 8 nucleotides match TRBD2. The CDR3 totals 13 residues. CDR1 is SQVTM and CDR2 is ANQGSEA in the germline V gene. V shed 6 bases, J shed 3 bases, and the junction held 7 bases outside the gene matches. The CDR3 nucleotides are TGCAGCGTCGATACTAGCGGCGGCTACGAGCAGTACTTC. Translating it yields CSVDTSGGYEQYF.

This clone was counted a single time. Written as DNA, the CDR3 is TGTGCCAGCAGCCAAGCCCTCGGCGGGGTGCCCCTCCACTTT. This codes for CASSQALGGVPLHF. The chain has TRBV14 and TRBJ1-6; D call uncertain. V lost 1 base and J 13 bases, leaving 14 bases between the germline ends. This CDR3 is built from 14 residues. CDR1 is SGHDN, CDR2 FVKESK, per germline.

This clone has just a few counts. This sequence joins TRBV11-3 and TRBJ1-2, with 8 bases matching TRBD1. V gave up 5 bases and J gave up 5 bases; unmatched junction bases: 10. CDR1 is SGHNT, CDR2 YENEEA, per germline. CDR3 length: 15 residues. The CDR3 nucleotides read TGTGCCAGCAGCCCCACTGCCGGACAGGGTTATGGCTACACCTTC. Encoded protein: CASSPTAGQGYGYTF.

The chain employs TRBV30 and TRBJ2-5; D gene ambiguous. Trimming pared 2 bases from V and 2 bases from J, leaving 9 bases between. This CDR3 is 13 amino acids long. Germline V gives CDR1 GTSNPN, CDR2 SVGIG (reference sequence). The CDR3 loop reads CAWSPGGQETQYF. The CDR3, as DNA: TGTGCCTGGAGTCCGGGCGGACAAGAGACCCAGTACTTC. Full variable domain (rest looked up from reference TRBV30 and TRBJ2-5): SQTIHQWPATLVQPVGSPLSLECTVEGTSNPNLYWYRQAAGRGLQLLFYSVGIGQISSEVPQNLSASRPQDRQFILSSKKLLLSDSGFYLCAWSPGGQETQYFGPGTRLLVL.

This clone was picked up a small number of times. The chain combines TRBV10-2 with TRBJ1-2; no definite D call. The CDR3 runs 13 residues. V gave up 5 bases and J gave up 2 bases, with 9 bases separating them. CDR1 is WSHSY, CDR2 SAAADI, per germline. The CDR3 loop reads CASSPDGNYGYTF. The DNA of the CDR3 is TGCGCCAGCAGTCCCGATGGGAACTATGGCTACACCTTC.

The chain combines TRBV28 with TRBJ2-7; tentatively, D is TRBD1 (6 bases). V lost 4 bases and J lost 2, with 15 bases in between. CDR1 MDHEN and CDR2 SYDVKM come from the germline V gene. The length of the CDR3 is 15 residues. The CDR3 bases are TGTGCCAGCAGTTACACAGGGTCCGGAGCCTACGAGCAGTACTTC. Its protein is CASSYTGSGAYEQYF.

This clone has only a few counts. V usage is TRBV18 and J usage is TRBJ1-1; D is ambiguous. The germline V and J ends were trimmed by 2 bases and 1 base, with 14 bases remaining between them. The CDR3 runs to 16 residues. Germline CDR1 reads KGHSH; CDR2 reads LQKENI. The CDR3: CASSPISSRTNTEAFF. CDR3 in DNA: TGTGCCAGCTCACCAATTAGTAGCAGAACGAACACTGAAGCTTTCTTT.

This clone rates as medium-sized. V usage is TRBV11-3 and J usage is TRBJ2-7; maybe TRBD2 (7 bases). The CDR3 extends over 15 amino acids. The germline CDR1 and CDR2 sequences are SGHNT and YENEEA. The V and J ends lost 1 base and 2 bases respectively, with 12 bases between them. CDR3 protein: CASSLGGGWAYEQYF. Here the CDR3 DNA reads TGTGCCAGCAGCTTAGGCGGGGGCTGGGCCTACGAGCAGTACTTC.

This clone has only a few counts. V usage is TRBV5-1 and J usage is TRBJ2-6; no reliable D call. Germline-derived CDR1 and CDR2 are SGHRS and YFSETQ. This CDR3 spans 15 amino acids. Trimming removed 4 bases from V and 0 bases from J, with 8 bases in between. The CDR3 DNA is TGCGCCAGCAGCCCGGCAGACTCTGGGGCCAACGTCCTGACTTTC. Protein sequence: CASSPADSGANVLTF. Full variable domain (remainder filled in from reference TRBV5-1 and TRBJ2-6): KAGVTQTPRYLIKTRGQQVTLSCSPISGHRSVSWYQQTPGQGLQFLFEYFSETQRNKGNFPGRFSGRQFSNSRSEMNVSTLELGDSALYLCASSPADSGANVLTFGAGSRLTVL.

The V and J genes are TRBV10-2 and TRBJ1-2; unclear D gene. The germline V gene has CDR1 WSHSY and CDR2 SAAADI. This CDR3 is built from 14 residues. Trimming left V 0 bases short and J 0 bases short, with 5 bases between. CDR3 loop: CASSESTANYGYTF. CDR3 sequence (DNA): TGCGCCAGCAGTGAGTCGACGGCTAACTATGGCTACACCTTC.

This clone has just a few counts. The chain carries TRBV19 and TRBJ2-1; TRBD2 matches 11 bases. With 6 bases clipped from V and 4 bases from J, the junction kept 5 bases outside the gene matches. The CDR3 runs 15 residues. Germline CDR1 is LNHDA and CDR2 is SQIVND (reference sequence). This chain's CDR3 is CASRLTSGSYNEQFF. In DNA form, the CDR3 reads TGTGCCAGTAGACTAACTAGCGGGAGTTACAATGAGCAGTTCTTC.

The chain has TRBV28 and TRBJ2-7; 11 nucleotides match TRBD1. This CDR3 comprises 15 residues. The J segment lost 3 bases and the V segment lost 7 bases, leaving 8 bases of the junction unmatched. Germline lookup yields CDR1 MDHEN and CDR2 SYDVKM. For the CDR3, the DNA is TGTGCCAGCACCCCCACGGGACAGGGGGGCTACGAGCAGTACTTC. The encoded protein is CASTPTGQGGYEQYF.

This clone was seen more than once but under ten times. The V gene is TRBV11-3, the J gene TRBJ2-1, with TRBD2 identical over 11 bases. CDR1 and CDR2 (germline): SGHNT, YENEEA. The trim removed 3 bases at V and 14 bases at J, leaving 9 bases unmatched. The CDR3 consists of 14 residues. The DNA of the CDR3 is TGTGCCAGCAGCTTGGCCCGGCAGGGACTAGCGGAGTTCTTC. This codes for CASSLARQGLAEFF.

A few counts support this clone. V usage is TRBV6-8 and J usage is TRBJ2-3; possibly TRBD2 for D (5 bases). V lost 9 bases and J lost 2, with 18 bases in between. This CDR3 is 15 amino acids long. CDR1 is MNHGY and CDR2 is SAAAGT in the germline V gene. The chain's CDR3 is CARNLVGSITDTQYF. The CDR3, as DNA: TGTGCCAGGAACCTTGTGGGGAGTATCACAGATACGCAGTATTTT.

A remark on this clone: One junction end disagrees with the germline gene, perhaps due to a read error. The chain employs TRBV10-3 and TRBJ2-2; the D gene is possibly TRBD1 (6 bases). The CDR3 is 15 residues long. Germline CDR1 reads ENHRY; CDR2 reads SYGVKD. The CDR3 bases are TGTGCCAGCAGTGAGGGGGAACTTAACACCGGGGAGCTGTTTTTT. Residues: CASSEGELNTGELFF.